A single sample gave rise to the 3 T cell receptor beta chains below, sequenced in a study of blood T cell repertoires in COVID-19. Method: immunoSEQ multiplex PCR; TCRdb's copy keeps in-frame clones and lacks some. The repertoire holds around 320,000 clones, about nine tenths seen once, with over 8.5% in the top ten. The sample taken for sequencing was peripheral blood. These receptors originate from a woman between 25 and 40 years old with COVID-19, enrolled during active disease.

This chain links TRBV20-1 with TRBJ1-4, with no clear D. CDR1 and CDR2 from the germline V gene are DFQATT and SNEGSKA (reference sequence). V lost 4 bases to trimming and J lost 7 bases, with 4 bases between them. The CDR3 covers 10 residues. CDR3 DNA sequence: TGCAGTGCTAATCGTGAAAAACTGTTTTTT. Residues: CSANREKLFF.

Notes on this clone: A read error may account for a junction end that differs from germline. The chain carries TRBV7-9 and TRBJ2-1; a possible D gene is TRBD2 (5 bases). This CDR3 region has 11 residues. Germline values: CDR1 SEHNR, CDR2 FQNEAQ (reference sequence). The CDR3 loop is CASSLGGASLF. The CDR3, as DNA: TGTGCCAGCAGCTTAGGAGGTGCTAGCCTCTTC.

This rearrangement joins TRBV28 to TRBJ2-5; TRBD2 might be the D (6 bases). Germline values: CDR1 MDHEN, CDR2 SYDVKM. This CDR3 is 16 amino acids long. V dropped 3 bases and J dropped 6 bases, with 20 bases sitting between them. CDR3 in DNA: TGTGCCAGCAGTTTGCTTACGGGACTCCCGGGAAAGACCCAGTACTTC. Translation gives CASSLLTGLPGKTQYF.